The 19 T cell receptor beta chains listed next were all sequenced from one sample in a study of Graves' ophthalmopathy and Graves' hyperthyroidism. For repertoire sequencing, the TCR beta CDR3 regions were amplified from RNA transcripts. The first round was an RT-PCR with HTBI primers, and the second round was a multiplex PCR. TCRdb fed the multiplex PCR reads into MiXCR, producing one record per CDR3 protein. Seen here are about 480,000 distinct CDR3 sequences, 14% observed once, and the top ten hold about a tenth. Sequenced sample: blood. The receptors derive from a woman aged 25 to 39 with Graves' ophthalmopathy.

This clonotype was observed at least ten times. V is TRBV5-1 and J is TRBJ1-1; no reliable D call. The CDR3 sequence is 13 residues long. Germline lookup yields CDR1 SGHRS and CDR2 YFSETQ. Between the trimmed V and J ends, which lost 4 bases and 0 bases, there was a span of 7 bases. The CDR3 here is CASSETLNTEAFF. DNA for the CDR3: TGCGCCAGCAGCGAGACGTTGAACACTGAAGCTTTCTTT.

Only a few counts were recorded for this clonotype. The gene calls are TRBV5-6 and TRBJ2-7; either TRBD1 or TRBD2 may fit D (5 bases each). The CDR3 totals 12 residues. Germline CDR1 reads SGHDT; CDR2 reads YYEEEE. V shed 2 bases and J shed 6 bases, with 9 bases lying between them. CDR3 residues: CASSLPGTEQYF. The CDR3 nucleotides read TGTGCCAGCAGCTTACCCGGGACCGAGCAGTACTTC.

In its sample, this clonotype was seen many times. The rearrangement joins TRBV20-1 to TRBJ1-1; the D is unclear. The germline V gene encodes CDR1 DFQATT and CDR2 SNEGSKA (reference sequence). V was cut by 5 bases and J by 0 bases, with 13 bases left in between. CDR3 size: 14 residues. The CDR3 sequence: CSAPNIGLNTEAFF. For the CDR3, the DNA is TGCAGTGCTCCAAATATTGGGTTGAACACTGAAGCTTTCTTT.

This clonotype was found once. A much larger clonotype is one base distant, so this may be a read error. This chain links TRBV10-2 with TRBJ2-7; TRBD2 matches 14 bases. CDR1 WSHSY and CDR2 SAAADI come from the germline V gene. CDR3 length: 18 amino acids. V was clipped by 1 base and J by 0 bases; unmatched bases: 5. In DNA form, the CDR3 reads TGCGCCAGCAGTGAGTTGGGGACTAGCGGGGGCCTCTCCTACGAGCAGTACTTC. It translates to CASSELGTSGGLSYEQYF.

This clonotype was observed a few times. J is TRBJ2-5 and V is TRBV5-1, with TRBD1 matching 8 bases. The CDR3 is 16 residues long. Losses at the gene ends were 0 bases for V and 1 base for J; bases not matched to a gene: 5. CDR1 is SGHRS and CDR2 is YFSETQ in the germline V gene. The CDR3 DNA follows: TGCGCCAGCAGCTTGGAGGTCAGGGGGCTCCAAGAGACCCAGTACTTC. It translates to CASSLEVRGLQETQYF.

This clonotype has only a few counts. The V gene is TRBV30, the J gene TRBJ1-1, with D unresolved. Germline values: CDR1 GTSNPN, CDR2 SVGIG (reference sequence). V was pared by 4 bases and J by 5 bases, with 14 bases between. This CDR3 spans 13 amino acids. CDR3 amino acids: CAWTRTPRTEAFF. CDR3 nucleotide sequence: TGTGCCTGGACGAGGACGCCTCGAACTGAAGCTTTCTTT.

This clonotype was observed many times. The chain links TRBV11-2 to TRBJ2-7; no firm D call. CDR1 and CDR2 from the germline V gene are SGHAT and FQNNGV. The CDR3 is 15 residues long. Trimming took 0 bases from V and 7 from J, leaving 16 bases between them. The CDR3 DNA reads TGTGCCAGCAGCTTAGAATGGGTGAGAAGTGATGAGCAGTACTTC. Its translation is CASSLEWVRSDEQYF.

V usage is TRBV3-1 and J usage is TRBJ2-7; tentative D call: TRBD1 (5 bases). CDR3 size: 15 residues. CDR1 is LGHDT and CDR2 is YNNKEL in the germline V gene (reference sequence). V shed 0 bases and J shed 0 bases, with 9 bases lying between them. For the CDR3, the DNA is TGTGCCAGCAGCCAAGAAGGTGACAGCTCCTACGAGCAGTACTTC. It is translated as CASSQEGDSSYEQYF.

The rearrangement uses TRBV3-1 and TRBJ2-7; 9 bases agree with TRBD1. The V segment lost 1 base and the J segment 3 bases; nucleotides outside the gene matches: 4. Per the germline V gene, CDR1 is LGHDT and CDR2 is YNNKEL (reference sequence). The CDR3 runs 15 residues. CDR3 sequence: CASSQAGTGFYEQYF. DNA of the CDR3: TGTGCCAGCAGCCAAGCCGGGACAGGGTTCTACGAGCAGTACTTC.

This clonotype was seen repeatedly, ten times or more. The CDR3 region has the DNA TGTGCCAGCAGTTTGGGAACTCGGCTAAATTCACCCCTCCACTTT. Translated, it gives CASSLGTRLNSPLHF. The rearrangement joins TRBV12-3 or TRBV12-4 to TRBJ1-6; no clear D. V gave up 3 bases and J gave up 7 bases, with 13 bases separating them. The CDR3 has 15 residues.

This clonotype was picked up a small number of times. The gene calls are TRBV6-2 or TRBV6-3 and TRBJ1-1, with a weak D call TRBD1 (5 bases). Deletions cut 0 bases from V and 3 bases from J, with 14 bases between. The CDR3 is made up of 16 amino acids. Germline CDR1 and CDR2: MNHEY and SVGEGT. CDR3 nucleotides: TGTGCCAGCAGTTACTCTGGCCGGGGGTATGACACTGAAGCTTTCTTT. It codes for CASSYSGRGYDTEAFF.

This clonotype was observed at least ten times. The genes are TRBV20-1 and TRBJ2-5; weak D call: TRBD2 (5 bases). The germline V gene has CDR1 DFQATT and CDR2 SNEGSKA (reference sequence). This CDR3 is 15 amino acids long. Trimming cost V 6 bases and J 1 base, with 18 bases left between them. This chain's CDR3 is CSASTPGVFQETQYF. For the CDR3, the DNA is TGCAGTGCCTCTACTCCCGGGGTTTTCCAAGAGACCCAGTACTTC.

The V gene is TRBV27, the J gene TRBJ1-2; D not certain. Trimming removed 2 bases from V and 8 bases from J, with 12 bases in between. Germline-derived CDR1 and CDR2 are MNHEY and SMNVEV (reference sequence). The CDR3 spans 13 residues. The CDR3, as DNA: TGTGCCAGCAGTTTAGGGCCTGTGTACGGCTACACCTTC. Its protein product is CASSLGPVYGYTF.

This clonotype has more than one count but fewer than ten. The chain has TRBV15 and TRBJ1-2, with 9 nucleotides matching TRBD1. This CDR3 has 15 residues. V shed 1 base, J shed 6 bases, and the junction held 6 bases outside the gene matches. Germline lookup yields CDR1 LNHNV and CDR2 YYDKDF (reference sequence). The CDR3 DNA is TGTGCCACCAGCAGAGCTGGGACAGGGCGAGATGGCTACACCTTC. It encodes CATSRAGTGRDGYTF.

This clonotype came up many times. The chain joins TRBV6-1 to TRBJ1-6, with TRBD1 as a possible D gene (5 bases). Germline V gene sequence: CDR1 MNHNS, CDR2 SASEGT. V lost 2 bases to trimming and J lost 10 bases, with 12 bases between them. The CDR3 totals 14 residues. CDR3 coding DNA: TGTGCCAGCAGTGAAATCGCCGGGGCCTCACCCCTCCACTTT. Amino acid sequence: CASSEIAGASPLHF.

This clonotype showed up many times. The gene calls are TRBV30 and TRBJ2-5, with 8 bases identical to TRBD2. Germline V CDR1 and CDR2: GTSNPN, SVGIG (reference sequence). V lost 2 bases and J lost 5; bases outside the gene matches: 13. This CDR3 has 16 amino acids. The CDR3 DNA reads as TGTGCCTGGAGTACAATCAATCGGGGGGGCAGGGAGACCCAGTACTTC. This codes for CAWSTINRGGRETQYF.

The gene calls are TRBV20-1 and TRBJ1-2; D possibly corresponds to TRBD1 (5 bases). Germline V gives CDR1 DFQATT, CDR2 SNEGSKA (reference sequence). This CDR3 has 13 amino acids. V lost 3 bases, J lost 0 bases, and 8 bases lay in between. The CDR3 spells CSASQGANYGYTF. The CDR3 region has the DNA TGCAGTGCTAGCCAGGGCGCTAACTATGGCTACACCTTC.

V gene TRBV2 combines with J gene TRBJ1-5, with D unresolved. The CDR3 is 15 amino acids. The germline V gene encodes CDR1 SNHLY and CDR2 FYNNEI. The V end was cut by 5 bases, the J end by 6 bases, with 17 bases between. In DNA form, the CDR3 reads TGTGCCAGCAGTATCAACTCGGGTGTGGTTCAGCCCCAGCATTTT. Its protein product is CASSINSGVVQPQHF.

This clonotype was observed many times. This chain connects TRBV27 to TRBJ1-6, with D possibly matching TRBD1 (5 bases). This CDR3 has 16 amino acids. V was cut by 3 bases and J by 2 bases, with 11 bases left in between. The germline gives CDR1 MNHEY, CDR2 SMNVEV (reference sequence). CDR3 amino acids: CASSFQGQPYNSPLHF. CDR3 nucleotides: TGTGCCAGCAGTTTCCAGGGCCAACCCTATAATTCACCCCTCCACTTT.